The T cell receptor (beta chain) under discussion was sequenced for a study of CD8+ T cells in alopecia areata. Treatment specified: oral pan-JAK inhibitor, 5-10 mg twice daily. Study-wide findings and caveats: For lesional scalp, especially alopecia totalis/universalis, clonality was higher than in normal scalp.

The CDR3 length is 15 residues. Germline V lookup: CDR1 SEHNR, CDR2 FQNEAQ (reference sequence). The V segment lost 2 bases and the J segment 2 bases; nucleotides outside the gene matches: 2. Following RNA extraction, reverse transcription yielded cDNA that acted as the sequencing template. Generated by immunoSEQ multiplex PCR, the TCRdb table keeps only in-frame clones and is missing some. The profile shows more than 110,000 clones, roughly four fifths of them singletons. As to this clone: Its cognate antigen is unknown.

The genes are TRBV7-9 and TRBJ2-5; 10 nucleotides align to TRBD2. The sequence derives from a human donor with alopecia areata. Specimen: CD8+ T cells sorted from blood, collected at week 4, from a patient treated with tofacitinib. The CDR3 protein is CASSLLAGEQETQYF. CDR3 DNA sequence: TGTGCCAGCAGCTTACTAGCGGGGGAGCAAGAGACCCAGTACTTC.